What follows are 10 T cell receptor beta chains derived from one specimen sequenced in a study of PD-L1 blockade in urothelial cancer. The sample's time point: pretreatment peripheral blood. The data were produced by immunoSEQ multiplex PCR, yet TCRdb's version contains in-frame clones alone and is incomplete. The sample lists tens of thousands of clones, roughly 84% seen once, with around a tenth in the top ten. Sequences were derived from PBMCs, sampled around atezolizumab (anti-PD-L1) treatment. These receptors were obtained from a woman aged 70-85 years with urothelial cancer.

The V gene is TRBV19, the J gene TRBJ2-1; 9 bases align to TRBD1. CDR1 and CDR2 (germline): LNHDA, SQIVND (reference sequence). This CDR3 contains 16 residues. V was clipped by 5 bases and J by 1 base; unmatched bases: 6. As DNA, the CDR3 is TGTGCCAGTAGTTCTACAGGGGGCGGGTCCTACAATGAGCAGTTCTTC. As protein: CASSSTGGGSYNEQFF.

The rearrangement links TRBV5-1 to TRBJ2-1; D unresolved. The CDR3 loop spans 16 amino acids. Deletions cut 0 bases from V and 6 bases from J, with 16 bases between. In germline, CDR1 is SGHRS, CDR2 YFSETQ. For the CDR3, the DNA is TGCGCCAGCAGCTTGGAATTCCCCCCGTTTCGCAATGAGCAGTTCTTC. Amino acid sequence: CASSLEFPPFRNEQFF.

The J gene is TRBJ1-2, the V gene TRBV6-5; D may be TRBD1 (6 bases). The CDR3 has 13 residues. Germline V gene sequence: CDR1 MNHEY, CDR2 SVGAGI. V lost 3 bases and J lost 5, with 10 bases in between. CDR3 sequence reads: CASSYTGYYGYTF. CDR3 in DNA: TGTGCCAGCAGTTATACAGGGTATTATGGCTACACCTTC.

The CDR3: CASSLKLENYGYTF. The CDR3 DNA sequence: TGTGCCAGCAGCCTGAAGTTAGAAAACTATGGCTACACCTTC. This chain joins TRBV5-4 and TRBJ1-2; D is unclear. Trimming cost V 4 bases and J 2 bases, with 12 bases left between them. CDR1 is SGHNT and CDR2 is YYREEE in the germline V gene (reference sequence). This CDR3 contains 14 residues.

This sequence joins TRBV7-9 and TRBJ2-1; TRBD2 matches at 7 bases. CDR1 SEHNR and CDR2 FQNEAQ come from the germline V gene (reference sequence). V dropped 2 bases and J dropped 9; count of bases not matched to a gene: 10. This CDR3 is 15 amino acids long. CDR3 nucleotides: TGTGCCAGCAGCTTACCTCTTCAAGGCGGGGGTGAGCAGTTCTTC. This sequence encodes CASSLPLQGGGEQFF.

The CDR3 DNA follows: TGCGCCAGCAGCCAAGAGGTCAGGGGGAACACTGAAGCTTTCTTT. It codes for CASSQEVRGNTEAFF. The chain employs TRBV4-3 and TRBJ1-1; weak D call: TRBD1 (6 bases). The CDR3 length is 15 residues. Between the trimmed V and J ends, which lost 0 bases and 1 base, there was a span of 9 bases. CDR1 is LGHNA, CDR2 YSLEER, per germline.

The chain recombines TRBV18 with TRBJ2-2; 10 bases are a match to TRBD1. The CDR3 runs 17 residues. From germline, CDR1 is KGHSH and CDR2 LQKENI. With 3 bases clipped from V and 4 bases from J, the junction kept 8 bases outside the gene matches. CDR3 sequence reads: CASSPPGQGTGTGELFF. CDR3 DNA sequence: TGTGCCAGCTCACCGCCGGGACAGGGGACAGGCACCGGGGAGCTGTTTTTT.

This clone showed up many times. CDR3 nucleotides: TGTGCCAGCAGCTTAGGGGTGGAGGTTGAGAACACTGAAGCTTTCTTT. Translation gives CASSLGVEVENTEAFF. This chain connects TRBV7-9 to TRBJ1-1; no firm D call. The V and J ends lost 1 base and 1 base respectively, with 13 bases between them. From germline, CDR1 is SEHNR and CDR2 FQNEAQ (reference sequence). There are 16 residues in the CDR3.

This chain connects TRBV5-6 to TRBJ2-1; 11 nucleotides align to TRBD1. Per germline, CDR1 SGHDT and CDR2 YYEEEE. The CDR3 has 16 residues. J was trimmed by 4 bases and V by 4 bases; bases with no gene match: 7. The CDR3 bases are TGTGCCAGCAGCCTCTCGGGGACAGGGGGGTACAATGAGCAGTTCTTC. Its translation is CASSLSGTGGYNEQFF.

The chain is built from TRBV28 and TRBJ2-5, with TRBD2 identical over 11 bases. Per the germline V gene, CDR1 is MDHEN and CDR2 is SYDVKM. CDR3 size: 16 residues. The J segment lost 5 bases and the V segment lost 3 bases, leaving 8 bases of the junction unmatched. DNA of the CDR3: TGTGCCAGCAGTTTGGAGGTTCTAGCGGGAGGTGAGACCCAGTACTTC. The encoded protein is CASSLEVLAGGETQYF.